This is a list of T cell receptor beta chains from one sample in a study of blood T cell repertoires in COVID-19. The assay was immunoSEQ multiplex PCR, and TCRdb's table has in-frame clones only and misses some. The profile shows around 140,000 clones, approximately 92% of them singletons. Source material: peripheral blood. The receptors shown here come from a man younger than 35 with COVID-19, enrolled during active disease. Both conserved end residues are part of each CDR3. The D gene is left open where the match is weak.

D gene,J gene,V gene,CDR3 protein,CDR3 DNA
TRBD2,TRBJ2-2,TRBV13,CASSLGASGRANTGELFF,TGTGCCAGCAGCTTAGGTGCTAGCGGGAGGGCGAACACCGGGGAGCTGTTTTTT
NA,TRBJ1-2,TRBV24-1,CATSDTHEQVKLGYGYTF,TGTGCCACCAGTGATACGCATGAACAGGTTAAACTTGGGTATGGCTACACCTTC
NA,TRBJ1-1,TRBV19,CASSMGLMNTEAFF,TGTGCCAGTAGTATGGGACTCATGAACACTGAAGCTTTCTTT
NA,TRBJ2-7,TRBV3-1/TRBV3-2,CASSQISNAYEQYF,TGTGCCAGCAGCCAAATCAGTAACGCCTACGAGCAGTACTTC
TRBD1,TRBJ2-7,TRBV5-4,CASSFGQGSYEQYF,TGTGCCAGCAGCTTCGGACAGGGGTCTTACGAGCAGTACTTC
NA,TRBJ2-5,TRBV28,CASSFEAELKETQYF,TGTGCCAGCAGTTTTGAGGCCGAACTCAAAGAGACCCAGTACTTC
NA,TRBJ2-7,TRBV7-2,CASSLVQGLTYEQYF,TGTGCCAGCAGCTTAGTTCAGGGGCTTACCTACGAGCAGTACTTC
TRBD2,TRBJ2-5,TRBV5-4,CASSPLGAGGPGETQYF,TGTGCCAGCAGCCCACTCGGGGCGGGAGGGCCGGGAGAGACCCAGTACTTC
TRBD2,TRBJ2-1,TRBV4-3,CASSQDGPGGRAQEQFF,TGCGCCAGCAGCCAAGATGGGCCGGGCGGGAGGGCCCAGGAGCAGTTCTTC
TRBD1,TRBJ2-3,TRBV6-6,CASSYLQGASDTQYF,TGTGCCAGCAGTTACTTGCAGGGGGCTTCAGATACGCAGTATTTT
NA,TRBJ2-3,TRBV7-9,CASSLRGSPTDTQYF,TGTGCCAGCAGCTTAAGAGGGTCTCCCACAGATACGCAGTATTTT
NA,TRBJ2-4,TRBV13,CASSGPSRGRAKNIQYF,TGTGCCAGCAGCGGCCCTTCGCGGGGGCGCGCCAAAAACATTCAGTACTTC
TRBD2,TRBJ2-3,TRBV28,CASSPPGLAGGPGWEDTQYF,TGTGCCAGCAGTCCCCCCGGACTAGCGGGAGGGCCCGGGTGGGAAGATACGCAGTATTTT
NA,TRBJ2-2,TRBV30,CAWRIGRARLTQGQNTGELFF,TGTGCCTGGAGGATAGGCAGAGCCAGACTCACCCAGGGGCAAAACACCGGGGAGCTGTTTTTT
NA,TRBJ2-3,TRBV19,CASSPGLRSRDTQYF,TGTGCCAGTAGTCCGGGACTCCGGTCCCGTGATACGCAGTATTTT
TRBD1,TRBJ2-7,TRBV18,CASSPEGQTYEQYF,TGTGCCAGCTCACCAGAGGGACAGACCTACGAGCAGTACTTC
NA,TRBJ2-1,TRBV13,CASSLTGLNEQFF,TGTGCCAGCAGCTTAACGGGACTCAATGAGCAGTTCTTC